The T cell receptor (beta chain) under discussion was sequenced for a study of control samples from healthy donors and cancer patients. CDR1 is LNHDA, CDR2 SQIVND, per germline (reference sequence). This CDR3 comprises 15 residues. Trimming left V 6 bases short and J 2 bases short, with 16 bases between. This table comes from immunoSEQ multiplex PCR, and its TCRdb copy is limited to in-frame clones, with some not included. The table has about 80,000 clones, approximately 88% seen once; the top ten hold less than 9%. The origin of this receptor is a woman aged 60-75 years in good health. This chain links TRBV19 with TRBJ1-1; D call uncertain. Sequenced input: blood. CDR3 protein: CASSNTRTPNTEAFF. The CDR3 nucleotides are TGTGCCAGTAGCAATACCCGAACGCCTAACACTGAAGCTTTCTTT. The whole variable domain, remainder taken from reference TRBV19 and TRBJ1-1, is DGGITQSPKYLFRKEGQNVTLSCEQNLNHDAMYWYRQDPGQGLRLIYYSQIVNDFQKGDIAEGYSVSREKKESFPLTVTSAQKNPTAFYLCASSNTRTPNTEAFFGQGTRLTVV.